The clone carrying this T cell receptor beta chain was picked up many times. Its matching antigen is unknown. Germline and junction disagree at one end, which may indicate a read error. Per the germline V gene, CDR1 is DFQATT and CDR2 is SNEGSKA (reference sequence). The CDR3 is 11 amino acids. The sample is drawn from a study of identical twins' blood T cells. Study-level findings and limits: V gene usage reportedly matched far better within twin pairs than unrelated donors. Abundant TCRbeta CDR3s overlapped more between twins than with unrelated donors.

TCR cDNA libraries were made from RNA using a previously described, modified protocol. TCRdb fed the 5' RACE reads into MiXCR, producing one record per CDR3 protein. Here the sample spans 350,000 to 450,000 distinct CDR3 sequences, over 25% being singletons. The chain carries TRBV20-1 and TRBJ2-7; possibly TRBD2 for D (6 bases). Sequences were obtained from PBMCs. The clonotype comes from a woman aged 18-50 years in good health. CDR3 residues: CSVRLVSEQYF. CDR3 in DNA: TGCAGTGTTAGACTAGTCAGCGAGCAGTACTTC.